Given below is one T cell receptor (beta chain) in context. Its antigen is undetermined. Deletions cut 3 bases from V and 4 bases from J, with 6 bases between. The CDR3 is made up of 13 amino acids. Germline CDR1 is MNHEY and CDR2 is SMNVEV (reference sequence). Using immunoSEQ multiplex PCR, the repertoire was profiled, and TCRdb retains in-frame clones only, with some absent. This sample has about 110,000 clones, with 88% found just once. During the collection period, no donor immune events like infections were recorded. These data are taken from a study of identifying expanded T cells in peripheral blood. Study-wide results and caveats: Variance in clone template counts between two-week samples significantly increased with total template count across all healthy donors.

The source is a person between 18 and 75 years old in good health. Input material: blood. The chain couples TRBV27 to TRBJ2-2; no firm D call. The CDR3 loop reads CASSFKVTGELFF. DNA for the CDR3: TGTGCCAGCAGTTTCAAGGTCACCGGGGAGCTGTTTTTT.